The clone carrying this T cell receptor (beta chain) appeared many times. Its matching antigen is unknown. The time point denotes: patch test 1, 2 weeks after DPC sensitization. Indicated treatment: therapeutic diphenylcyclopropenone sensitization with weekly scalp DPC. Donors, patients with alopecia ranging from 18 to 70 years old and judged suitable for DPC, provided samples. The sample originates from a study of human T cells and chemical hapten exposure. About the study: All patients underwent weekly scalp dosing with diphenylcyclopropenone for the full approximately 25-week study. General study points: Against controls, expanded TCRs gave rise to significantly more large CDR3 similarity clusters.

MiXCR, applied by TCRdb to the RACE reads, yields one record per CDR3 protein. The repertoire holds under 200,000 distinct CDR3 sequences, about 14% seen once, with approximately 1.5% in the top ten. Trimming removed 6 bases from V and 0 bases from J, with 13 bases in between. The CDR3 loop spans 14 amino acids. Germline loops: CDR1 SQVTM, CDR2 ANQGSEA. The clonotype comes from a woman aged 30 to 39 with alopecia areata. Some clones in this sample may be carry-over from other donors' samples. This specimen consisted of whole blood, obtained in connection with sensitization to the hapten diphenylcyclopropenone (DPC). The chain has TRBV29-1 and TRBJ2-3, with D possibly being TRBD2 (6 bases). The CDR3 sequence is CSVNLAPSTDTQYF. CDR3 coding DNA: TGCAGCGTCAACCTAGCGCCTAGCACAGATACGCAGTATTTT.